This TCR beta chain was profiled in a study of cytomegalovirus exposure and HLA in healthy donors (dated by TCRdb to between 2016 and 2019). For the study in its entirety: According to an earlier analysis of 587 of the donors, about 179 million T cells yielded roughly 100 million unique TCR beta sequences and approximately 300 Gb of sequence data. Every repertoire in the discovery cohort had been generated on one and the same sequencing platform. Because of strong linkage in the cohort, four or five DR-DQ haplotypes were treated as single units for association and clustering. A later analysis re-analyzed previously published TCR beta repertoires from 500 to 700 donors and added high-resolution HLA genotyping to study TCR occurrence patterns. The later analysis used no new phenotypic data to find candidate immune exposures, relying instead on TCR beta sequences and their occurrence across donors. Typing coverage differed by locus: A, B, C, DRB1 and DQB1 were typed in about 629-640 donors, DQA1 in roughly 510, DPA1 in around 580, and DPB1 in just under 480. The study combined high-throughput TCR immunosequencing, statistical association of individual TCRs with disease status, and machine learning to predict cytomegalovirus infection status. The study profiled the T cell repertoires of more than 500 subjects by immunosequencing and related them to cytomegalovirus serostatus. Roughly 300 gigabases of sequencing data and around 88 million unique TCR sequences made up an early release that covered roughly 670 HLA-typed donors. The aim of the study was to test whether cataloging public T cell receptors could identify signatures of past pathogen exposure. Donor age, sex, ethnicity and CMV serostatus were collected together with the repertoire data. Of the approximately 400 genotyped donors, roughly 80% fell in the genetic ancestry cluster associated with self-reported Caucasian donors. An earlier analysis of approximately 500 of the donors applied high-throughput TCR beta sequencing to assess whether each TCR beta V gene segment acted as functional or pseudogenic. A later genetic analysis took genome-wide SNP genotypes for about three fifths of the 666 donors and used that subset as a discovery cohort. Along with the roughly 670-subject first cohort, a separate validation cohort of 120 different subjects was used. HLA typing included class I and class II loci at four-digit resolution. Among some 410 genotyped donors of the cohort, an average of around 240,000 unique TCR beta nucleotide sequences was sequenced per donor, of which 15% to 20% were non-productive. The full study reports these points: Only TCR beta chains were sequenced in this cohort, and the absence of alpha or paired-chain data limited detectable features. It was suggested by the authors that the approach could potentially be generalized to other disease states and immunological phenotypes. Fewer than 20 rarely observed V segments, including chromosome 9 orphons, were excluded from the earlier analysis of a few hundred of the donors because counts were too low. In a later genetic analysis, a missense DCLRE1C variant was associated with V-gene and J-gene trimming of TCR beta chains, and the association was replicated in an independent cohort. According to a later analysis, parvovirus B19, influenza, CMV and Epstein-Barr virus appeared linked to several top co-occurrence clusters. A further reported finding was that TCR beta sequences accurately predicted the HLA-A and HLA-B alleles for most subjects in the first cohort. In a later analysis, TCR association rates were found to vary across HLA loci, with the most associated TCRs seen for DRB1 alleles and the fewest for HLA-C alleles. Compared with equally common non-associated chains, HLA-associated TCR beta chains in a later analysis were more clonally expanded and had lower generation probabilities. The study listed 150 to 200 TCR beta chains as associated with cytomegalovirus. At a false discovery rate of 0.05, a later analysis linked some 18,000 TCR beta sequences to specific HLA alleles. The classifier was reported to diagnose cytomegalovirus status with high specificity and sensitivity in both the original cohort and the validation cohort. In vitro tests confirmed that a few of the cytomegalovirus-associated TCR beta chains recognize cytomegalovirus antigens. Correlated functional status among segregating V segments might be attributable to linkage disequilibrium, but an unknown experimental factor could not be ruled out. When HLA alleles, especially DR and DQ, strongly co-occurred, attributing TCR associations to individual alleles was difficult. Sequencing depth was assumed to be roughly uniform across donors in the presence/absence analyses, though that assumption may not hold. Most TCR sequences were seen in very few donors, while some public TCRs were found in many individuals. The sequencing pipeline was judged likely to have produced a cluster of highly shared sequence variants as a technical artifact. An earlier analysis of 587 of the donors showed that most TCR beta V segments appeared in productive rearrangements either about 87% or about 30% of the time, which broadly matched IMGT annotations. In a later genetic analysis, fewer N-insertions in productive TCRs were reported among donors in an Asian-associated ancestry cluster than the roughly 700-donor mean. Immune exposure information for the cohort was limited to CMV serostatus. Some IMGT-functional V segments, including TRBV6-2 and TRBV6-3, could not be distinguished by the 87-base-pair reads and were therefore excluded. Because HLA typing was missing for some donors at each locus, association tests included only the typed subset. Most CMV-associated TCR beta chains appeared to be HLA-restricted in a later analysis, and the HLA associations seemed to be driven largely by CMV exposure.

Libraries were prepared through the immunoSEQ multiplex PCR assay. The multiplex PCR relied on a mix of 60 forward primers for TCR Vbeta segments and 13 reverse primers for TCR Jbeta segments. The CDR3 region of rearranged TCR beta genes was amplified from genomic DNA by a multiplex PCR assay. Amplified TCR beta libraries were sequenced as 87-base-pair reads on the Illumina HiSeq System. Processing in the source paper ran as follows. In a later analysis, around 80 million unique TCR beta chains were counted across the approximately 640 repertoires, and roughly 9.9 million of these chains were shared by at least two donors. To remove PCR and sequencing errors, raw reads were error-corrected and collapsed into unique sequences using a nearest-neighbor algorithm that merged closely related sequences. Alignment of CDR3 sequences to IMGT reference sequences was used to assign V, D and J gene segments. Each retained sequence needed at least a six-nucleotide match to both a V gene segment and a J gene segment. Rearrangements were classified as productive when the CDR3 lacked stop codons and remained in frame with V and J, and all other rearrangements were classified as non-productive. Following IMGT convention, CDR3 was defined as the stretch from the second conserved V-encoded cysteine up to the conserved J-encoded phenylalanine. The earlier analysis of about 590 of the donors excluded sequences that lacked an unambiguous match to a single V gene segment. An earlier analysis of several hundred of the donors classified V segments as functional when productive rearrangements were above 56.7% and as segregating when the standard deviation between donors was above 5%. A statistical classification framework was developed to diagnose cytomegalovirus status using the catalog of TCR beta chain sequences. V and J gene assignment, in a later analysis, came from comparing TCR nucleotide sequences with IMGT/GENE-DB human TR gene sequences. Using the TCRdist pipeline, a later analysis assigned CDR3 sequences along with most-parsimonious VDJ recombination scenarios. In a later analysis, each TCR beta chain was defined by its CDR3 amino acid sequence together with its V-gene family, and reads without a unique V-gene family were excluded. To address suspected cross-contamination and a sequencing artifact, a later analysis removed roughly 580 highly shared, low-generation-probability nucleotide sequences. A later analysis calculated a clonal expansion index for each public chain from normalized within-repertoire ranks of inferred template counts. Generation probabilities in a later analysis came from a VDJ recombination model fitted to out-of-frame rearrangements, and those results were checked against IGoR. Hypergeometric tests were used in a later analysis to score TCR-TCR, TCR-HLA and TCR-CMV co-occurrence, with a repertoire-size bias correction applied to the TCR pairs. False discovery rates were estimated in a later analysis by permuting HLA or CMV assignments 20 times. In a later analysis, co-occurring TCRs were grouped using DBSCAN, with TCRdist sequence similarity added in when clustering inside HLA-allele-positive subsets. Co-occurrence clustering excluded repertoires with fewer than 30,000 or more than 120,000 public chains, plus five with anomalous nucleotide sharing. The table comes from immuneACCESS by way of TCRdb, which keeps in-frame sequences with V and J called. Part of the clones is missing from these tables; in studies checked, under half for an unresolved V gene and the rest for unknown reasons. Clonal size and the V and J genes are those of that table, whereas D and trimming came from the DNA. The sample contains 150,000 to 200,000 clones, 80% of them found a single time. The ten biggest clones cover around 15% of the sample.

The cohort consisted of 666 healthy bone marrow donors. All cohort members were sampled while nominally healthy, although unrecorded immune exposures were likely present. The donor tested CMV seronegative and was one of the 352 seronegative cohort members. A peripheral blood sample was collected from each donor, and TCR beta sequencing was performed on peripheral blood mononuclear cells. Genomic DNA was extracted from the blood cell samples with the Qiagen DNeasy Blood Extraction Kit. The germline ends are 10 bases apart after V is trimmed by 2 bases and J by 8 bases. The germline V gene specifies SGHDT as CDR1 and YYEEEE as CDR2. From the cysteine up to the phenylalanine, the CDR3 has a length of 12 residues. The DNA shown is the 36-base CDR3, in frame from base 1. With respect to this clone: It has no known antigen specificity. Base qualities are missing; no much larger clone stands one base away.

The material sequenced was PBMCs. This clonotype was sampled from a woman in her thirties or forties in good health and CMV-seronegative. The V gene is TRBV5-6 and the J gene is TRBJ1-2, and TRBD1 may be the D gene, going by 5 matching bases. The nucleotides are TGTGCCAGCAGCTTATCTCCAGGGGGCTACACCTTC. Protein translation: CASSLSPGGYTF.